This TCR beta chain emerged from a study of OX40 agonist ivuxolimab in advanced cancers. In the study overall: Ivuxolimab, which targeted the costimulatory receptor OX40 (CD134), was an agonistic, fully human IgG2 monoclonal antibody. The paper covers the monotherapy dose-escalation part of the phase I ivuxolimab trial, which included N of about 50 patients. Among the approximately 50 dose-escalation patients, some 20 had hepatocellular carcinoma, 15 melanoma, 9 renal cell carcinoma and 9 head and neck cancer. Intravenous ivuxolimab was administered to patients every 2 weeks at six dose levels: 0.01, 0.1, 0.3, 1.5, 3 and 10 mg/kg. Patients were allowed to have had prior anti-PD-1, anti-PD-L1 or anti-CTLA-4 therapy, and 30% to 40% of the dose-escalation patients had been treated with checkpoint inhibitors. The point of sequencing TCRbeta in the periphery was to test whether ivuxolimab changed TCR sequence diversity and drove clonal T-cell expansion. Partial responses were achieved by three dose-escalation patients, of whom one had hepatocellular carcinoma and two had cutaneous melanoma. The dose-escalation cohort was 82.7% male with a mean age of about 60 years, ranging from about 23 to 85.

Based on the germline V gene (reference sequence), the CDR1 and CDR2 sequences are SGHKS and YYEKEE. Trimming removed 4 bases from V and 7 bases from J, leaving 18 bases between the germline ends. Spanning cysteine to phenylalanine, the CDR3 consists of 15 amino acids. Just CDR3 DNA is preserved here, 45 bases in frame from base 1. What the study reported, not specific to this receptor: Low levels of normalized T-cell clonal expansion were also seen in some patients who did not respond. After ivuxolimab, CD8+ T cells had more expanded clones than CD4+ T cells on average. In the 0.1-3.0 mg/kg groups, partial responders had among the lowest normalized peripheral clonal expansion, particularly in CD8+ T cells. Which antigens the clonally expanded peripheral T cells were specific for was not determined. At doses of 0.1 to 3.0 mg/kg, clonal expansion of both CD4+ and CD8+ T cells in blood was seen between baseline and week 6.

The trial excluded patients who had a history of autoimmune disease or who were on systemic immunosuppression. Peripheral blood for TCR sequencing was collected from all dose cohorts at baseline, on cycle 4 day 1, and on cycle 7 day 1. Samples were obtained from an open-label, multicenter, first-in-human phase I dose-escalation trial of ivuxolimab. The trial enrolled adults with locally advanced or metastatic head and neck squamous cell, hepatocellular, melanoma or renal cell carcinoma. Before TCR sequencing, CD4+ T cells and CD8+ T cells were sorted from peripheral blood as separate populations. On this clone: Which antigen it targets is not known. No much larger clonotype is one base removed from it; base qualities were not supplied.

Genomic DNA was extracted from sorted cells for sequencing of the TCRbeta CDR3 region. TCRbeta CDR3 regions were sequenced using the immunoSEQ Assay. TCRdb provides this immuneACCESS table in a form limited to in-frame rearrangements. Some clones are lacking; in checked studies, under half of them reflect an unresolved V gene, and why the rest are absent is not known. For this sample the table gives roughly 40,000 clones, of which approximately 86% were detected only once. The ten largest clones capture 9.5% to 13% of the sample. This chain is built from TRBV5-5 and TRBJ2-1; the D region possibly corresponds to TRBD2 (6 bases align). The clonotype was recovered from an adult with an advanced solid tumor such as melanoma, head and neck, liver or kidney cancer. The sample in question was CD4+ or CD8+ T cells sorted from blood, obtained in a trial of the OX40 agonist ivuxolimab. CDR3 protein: CASSGGILGGNEQFF. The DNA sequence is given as TGTGCCAGCAGCGGCGGGATCCTTGGGGGGAATGAGCAGTTCTTC. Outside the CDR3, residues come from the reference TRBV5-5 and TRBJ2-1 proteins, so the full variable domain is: DAGVTQSPTHLIKTRGQQVTLRCSPISGHKSVSWYQQVLGQGPQFIFQYYEKEERGRGNFPDRFSARQFPNYSSELNVNALLLGDSALYLCASSGGILGGNEQFFGPGTRLTVL.